This TCR beta chain is drawn from a study of blood T cell repertoires in COVID-19. Trimming removed 0 bases at V and 5 bases at J, with 13 bases between. The CDR3 has 15 residues. Germline assignment: CDR1 MNHEY and CDR2 SVGAGI. Cohorts were determined from participant-reported clinical history. Either two negative PCRs, clearance, or symptom resolution qualified Cohort 3 donors as recovered. The protocol was immunoSEQ multiplex PCR, while the TCRdb copy is restricted to in-frame clones and leaves out a portion. The data hold under 300,000 clones, with 70% to 90% observed a single time. The rearrangement uses TRBV6-5 and TRBJ1-1, with D maybe TRBD1 (6 bases). The TCR originated in a woman aged 45-60 years who had recovered from COVID-19. Source material: PBMCs or T cells enriched from blood (not recorded which). The CDR3 region is CASSYSKGVWTEAFF. The DNA of the CDR3 is TGTGCCAGCAGTTACTCGAAGGGGGTCTGGACTGAAGCTTTCTTT.